This entry features one T cell receptor beta chain sequence. Its antigen remains unknown. Reverse transcribed after extraction, RNA yielded cDNA as the sequencing template. Repertoires were generated with immunoSEQ multiplex PCR, while TCRdb's copy carries only in-frame clones and drops some. The sample carries some 45,000 clones, roughly 92% recorded once. The data are from a study of CD8+ T cells in alopecia areata. Study at large: The duration of tofacitinib was 6 to 18 months, with 6 months off drug afterward.

Sample treatment: oral pan-JAK inhibitor, 5-10 mg twice daily. Whole-study results and caveats: Scalp clonality and expanded CD8+ clones among the top 100 fell significantly with tofacitinib. In scalp and blood, many expanded lesional clones persisted during tofacitinib.

From germline, CDR1 is MNHEY and CDR2 SMNVEV (reference sequence). J lost 1 base, V lost 3 bases, and 7 bases had no gene match. CDR3 length: 16 amino acids. The sequenced sample was CD8+ T cells sorted from blood, obtained at week 24, from a patient treated with tofacitinib. This clonotype was obtained from a human donor with alopecia areata. The chain employs TRBV27 and TRBJ2-7; 9 bases agree with TRBD2. CDR3 protein: CASSFSGLAHSYEQYF. The CDR3, as DNA: TGTGCCAGCAGTTTTTCGGGACTAGCTCATTCCTACGAGCAGTACTTC.